This TCR beta chain came from a study of identical twins. Study-level results: Analyses of zero insertions could, in part, be confounded by invariant MAIT and iNKT cells. Where out-of-frame alpha sequences were twin-shared, they showed excess low generation probability.

TCRdb passed the 5' RACE reads through MiXCR, listing each CDR3 protein once. This table has about 570,000 distinct CDR3 sequences, around a tenth appearing once. No donor was unhealthy or non-Caucasian. A note on this clonotype: The target antigen is unknown.

The sample was also reused in another study, on yellow fever vaccine responses in identical twins.

This receptor was taken from a woman aged 18-35 years in good health. The sample consisted of PBMCs.

DNA for the CDR3: TGCAACCCAATGGCAGCCGGTCTGCGCGAGCAGTACTTC. Encoded protein: CNPMAAGLREQYF. The chain couples TRBV29-1 to TRBJ2-7; D remains unclear. The CDR3 covers 13 residues. The germline gives CDR1 SQVTM, CDR2 ANQGSEA.